The 19 T cell receptor beta chains below all came from one sample that was sequenced in a study of shared clonotypes between healthy human individuals. This table comes from immunoSEQ multiplex PCR, and its TCRdb copy is limited to in-frame clones, with some not included. The table lists 1.5 million to 2.5 million clones, less than 95% of them singletons. The naive CD8 fraction comprised CD45RO-negative cells positively selected for CCR7 and excluded terminally differentiated effector memory CD45RA+ cells. What was sequenced was naive CD8+ T cells sorted from blood. The receptors originated from a man aged 18 to 29 in good health.

This clone was seen a single time. V and J are TRBV27 and TRBJ2-7; TRBD1 might be the D (5 bases). The V gene lost 6 bases and the J gene lost 5 bases, with 17 bases spanning the gap. CDR1 is MNHEY, CDR2 SMNVEV, per germline (reference sequence). The CDR3 has 14 amino acids. Here the CDR3 reads CASSGPDKSDEQYF. As DNA, the CDR3 is TGTGCCAGCAGCGGACCGGACAAGTCAGACGAGCAGTACTTC.

The CDR3 spells CASSVGRGAYEQYF. DNA of the CDR3: TGTGCCAGCAGTGTCGGGAGGGGAGCCTACGAGCAGTACTTC. This rearrangement joins TRBV28 to TRBJ2-7; 8 bases are a match to TRBD2. The CDR3 spans 14 residues. CDR1 is MDHEN, CDR2 SYDVKM, per germline. Trimming took 5 bases from V and 2 from J; bases not matched to a gene: 5.

This rearrangement joins TRBV5-8 to TRBJ1-1, with D uncertain. CDR1 and CDR2 (germline): SGHTS, YDEGEE. V lost 0 bases and J 0 bases, leaving 12 bases between the germline ends. The CDR3 consists of 16 residues. Here the CDR3 DNA reads TGTGCCAGCAGCTTGGGCGTGGGAGTCTTGAACACTGAAGCTTTCTTT. Amino acid sequence: CASSLGVGVLNTEAFF.

The chain uses TRBV7-6 and TRBJ2-1; 9 positions match TRBD1. This CDR3 region has 14 residues. CDR1 and CDR2 from the germline V gene are SGHVS and FNYEAQ. V lost 5 bases, J lost 8 bases, and 7 bases stayed unmatched. The DNA for the CDR3 is TGTGCCAGCAGCCCAAAGACAGGGGGGGATGAGCAGTTCTTC. Protein: CASSPKTGGDEQFF.

The V and J genes are TRBV6-4 and TRBJ2-7; no reliable D call. V shed 10 bases and J shed 4 bases, with 17 bases lying between them. From germline, CDR1 is MRHNA and CDR2 SNTAGT. CDR3 length: 13 amino acids. CDR3 amino acids: CAKQGTFSYEQYF. The CDR3 DNA reads as TGTGCCAAACAAGGAACCTTTTCGTACGAGCAGTACTTC.

The genes are TRBV7-9 and TRBJ2-5; D is unclear. The CDR3 length is 15 residues. Trimming removed 1 base from V and 5 bases from J, with 14 bases in between. From germline, CDR1 is SEHNR and CDR2 FQNEAQ (reference sequence). CDR3 in amino acids: CASSLEEGWGETQYF. Written as DNA, the CDR3 is TGTGCCAGCAGCTTAGAAGAAGGGTGGGGTGAGACCCAGTACTTC.

The chain has TRBV15 and TRBJ1-2, with D possibly TRBD1 on 6 matching bases. Germline CDR1 LNHNV, CDR2 YYDKDF (reference sequence). Trimming shortened V by 8 bases and J by 4 bases, and 23 bases separated the two germline ends. CDR3 length: 16 amino acids. The CDR3: CATQATQDSSFYGYTF. The CDR3 nucleotides read TGTGCCACCCAGGCTACCCAGGACAGCTCCTTCTATGGCTACACCTTC.

The rearrangement joins TRBV9 to TRBJ1-2, with D possibly TRBD1 on 5 matching bases. Germline assignment: CDR1 SGDLS and CDR2 YYNGEE. This CDR3 spans 16 amino acids. The V and J ends lost 0 bases and 3 bases respectively, with 15 bases between them. The CDR3 spells CASSVAIDSPDYGYTF. The CDR3 nucleotides read TGTGCCAGCAGCGTAGCTATCGACAGCCCGGACTATGGCTACACCTTC.

The chain combines TRBV9 with TRBJ2-7, with a possible D match to TRBD2 (6 bases). Trimming cost V 3 bases and J 3 bases, with 13 bases left between them. The CDR3 extends over 14 amino acids. The germline gives CDR1 SGDLS, CDR2 YYNGEE. CDR3 in DNA: TGTGCCAGCAGCGCCGGGGGACGGGACTACGAGCAGTACTTC. This translates into CASSAGGRDYEQYF.

The CDR3 here is CASSFSGSYQETQYF. The CDR3 coding sequence is TGTGCCAGCAGCTTCTCGGGATCGTACCAAGAGACCCAGTACTTC. The chain couples TRBV7-3 to TRBJ2-5; tentative D call: TRBD2 (5 bases). This CDR3 is 15 amino acids long. With 3 bases removed from V and 0 bases from J, the gap between germline ends came to 11 bases. CDR1 and CDR2 from the germline V gene are SGHTA and FQGTGA.

The rearrangement uses TRBV7-9 and TRBJ1-2, with a weak D call TRBD1 (5 bases). The CDR3 consists of 15 residues. Trimming cost V 4 bases and J 0 bases, with 12 bases left between them. Germline CDR1 SEHNR, CDR2 FQNEAQ (reference sequence). In DNA form, the CDR3 reads TGTGCCAGCAGCTCTTCGGGGCTAGCTAACTATGGCTACACCTTC. It is translated as CASSSSGLANYGYTF.

This clone occurred once. Other DNA sequences within the sample encode an identical CDR3. The rearrangement links TRBV5-4 to TRBJ1-1, with 7 nucleotides matching TRBD1. The V gene's germline CDR1 is SGHNT and CDR2 YYREEE (reference sequence). J was trimmed by 4 bases and V by 2 bases; bases with no gene match: 2. This CDR3 is 13 amino acids long. In DNA form, the CDR3 reads TGTGCCAGCAGCTTCAGGGGGAGCACTGAAGCTTTCTTT. This gives the protein CASSFRGSTEAFF.

This clone was seen only once. The chain combines TRBV11-3 with TRBJ2-1; 7 bases are shared with TRBD2. After removal of 8 bases from V and 6 bases from J, the junction contained 10 bases not matched to a gene. Per germline, CDR1 SGHNT and CDR2 YENEEA. This CDR3 comprises 14 residues. The DNA of the CDR3 is TGTGCCAGCGCCCTGGGGGGGGTAAGCAATGAGCAGTTCTTC. As protein: CASALGGVSNEQFF.

The rearrangement joins TRBV5-6 to TRBJ1-1; unclear D gene. Trimming cost V 3 bases and J 4 bases, with 7 bases left between them. The germline V gene has CDR1 SGHDT and CDR2 YYEEEE. There are 12 residues in the CDR3. The CDR3 region is CASSYLFTEAFF. DNA of the CDR3: TGTGCCAGCAGCTACCTGTTCACTGAAGCTTTCTTT. The full variable domain, rest sourced from reference TRBV5-6 and TRBJ1-1, is DAGVTQSPTHLIKTRGQQVTLRCSPKSGHDTVSWYQQALGQGPQFIFQYYEEEERQRGNFPDRFSGHQFPNYSSELNVNALLLGDSALYLCASSYLFTEAFFGQGTRLTVV.

This sequence joins TRBV4-2 and TRBJ2-1; the match to TRBD1 covers 8 bases. Trimming took 4 bases from V and 3 from J; bases not matched to a gene: 5. The CDR3 loop spans 15 amino acids. Germline V gene lookup returns CDR1 LGHNA and CDR2 YNFKEQ. CDR3 bases: TGTGCCAGCAGCCCCACAGGGGGGTTCTACAATGAGCAGTTCTTC. It encodes CASSPTGGFYNEQFF.

The rearrangement uses TRBV4-2 and TRBJ1-2, with a tentative D call TRBD1 (5 bases). Trimming left V 6 bases short and J 4 bases short, with 12 bases between. The CDR3 runs to 13 residues. Germline V gene sequence: CDR1 LGHNA, CDR2 YNFKEQ. The CDR3 reads CASSPAGGYGYTF. The CDR3 nucleotides are TGTGCCAGCAGTCCCGCGGGGGGCTATGGCTACACCTTC.

V is TRBV5-1 and J is TRBJ2-1; 15 positions agree with TRBD2. The ends lost 0 bases at V and 0 bases at J; junction bases unmatched: 4. Germline V gene data show CDR1 as SGHRS and CDR2 as YFSETQ. The CDR3 is 19 amino acids. The CDR3 DNA sequence: TGCGCCAGCAGCTTGGCCGGGACTAGCGGGAGGAGCTCCTACAATGAGCAGTTCTTC. It is translated as CASSLAGTSGRSSYNEQFF. The full variable domain, rest sourced from reference TRBV5-1 and TRBJ2-1, is KAGVTQTPRYLIKTRGQQVTLSCSPISGHRSVSWYQQTPGQGLQFLFEYFSETQRNKGNFPGRFSGRQFSNSRSEMNVSTLELGDSALYLCASSLAGTSGRSSYNEQFFGPGTRLTVL.

J is TRBJ2-7 and V is TRBV7-9; D may be TRBD2 (6 bases). Trimming took off 4 bases at V and 5 bases at J, with 12 bases between the two ends. The CDR3 runs 13 residues. Germline lookup yields CDR1 SEHNR and CDR2 FQNEAQ (reference sequence). In DNA, the CDR3 is TGTGCCAGCAGCTGGGGAGGCCAGAACGAGCAGTACTTC. It encodes CASSWGGQNEQYF.

This rearrangement joins TRBV5-1 to TRBJ2-7; possibly TRBD2 for D (5 bases). The V end was cut by 3 bases, the J end by 4 bases, with 11 bases between. CDR1 and CDR2 from the germline V gene are SGHRS and YFSETQ. This CDR3 region has 13 residues. For the CDR3, the DNA is TGCGCCAGCAGCTCGGGCTCGGGGTACGAGCAGTACTTC. Translating it yields CASSSGSGYEQYF.